Ten or more counts support the clone carrying this T cell receptor beta chain. Its antigen remains unknown. Enrolled ophthalmopathy patients presented with a Clinical Activity Score of at least 3, a NOSPECS grade of at least 4, and disease duration under 3 months. Pregnant or lactating patients were excluded, as were those with uncontrolled infection or other autoimmune disease. Clinical symptoms, serum thyroxine and TRAb, thyroid ultrasound and orbital computed tomography were used for the diagnoses. TCR beta CDR3 sequences were amplified from RNA transcripts. In the first-round RT-PCR of the TCR CDR3, the HTBI primer set was used. MiXCR, run by TCRdb on the multiplex PCR reads, gives a single entry per CDR3 protein. The data hold roughly 600,000 distinct CDR3 sequences, with roughly 15% observed a single time. The data stem from a study of T cells in Graves' hyperthyroidism and ophthalmopathy. Study-wide points: Stable hyperthyroidism was told apart from ophthalmopathy by a model built on 13 V-J features.

The CDR3 runs to 17 residues. V trimming: 3 bases; J trimming: 0 bases; junction bases outside the gene matches: 9. Germline CDR1 DFQATT, CDR2 SNEGSKA (reference sequence). This clonotype originated in a woman aged 45 to 65 with Graves' ophthalmopathy. The specimen was blood. The chain has TRBV20-1 and TRBJ2-3, with TRBD2 identical over 10 bases. CDR3: CSARGLAGARSTDTQYF. As DNA, the CDR3 is TGCAGTGCTAGGGGGCTAGCGGGAGCGAGAAGCACAGATACGCAGTATTTT.